A selection of T cell receptor beta chains follows, all from one sample in a study of T cell changes during pregnancy in multiple sclerosis. Here immunoSEQ multiplex PCR was the method, and the copy in TCRdb shows in-frame clones only, minus some. The data contain approximately 70,000 clones, about nine tenths of them singletons. The sequenced sample was peripheral blood, obtained in the third trimester of pregnancy. These receptors were obtained from a female donor in good health, enrolled as a control in a pregnancy study. Both conserved end residues are part of each CDR3. Clone size is given for some rows only: seen once, a few or many times, or a class if the clone is expanded.

v_call: TRBV4-3
clone_size: NA
cdr3_aa: CASSQAPLSNQPQHF

v_call: TRBV30
clone_size: NA
cdr3_aa: CAWTLTGDYGYTF

v_call: TRBV2
clone_size: NA
cdr3_aa: CASHLQEGTEAFF

v_call: TRBV18
clone_size: NA
cdr3_aa: CASSPSQGTNEKLFF

v_call: TRBV7-9
clone_size: NA
cdr3_aa: CADGGDGAYEQYF

v_call: TRBV5-1
clone_size: once
cdr3_aa: CASSLGTARGNTIYF

v_call: TRBV18
clone_size: NA
cdr3_aa: CASSLSGTGDGQFF

v_call: TRBV7-7
clone_size: NA
cdr3_aa: CASSRGQEETQYF

v_call: TRBV6-5
clone_size: NA
cdr3_aa: CASSYFGTSNTEAFF

v_call: TRBV5-1
clone_size: NA
cdr3_aa: CASSPRTGSTEAFF

v_call: TRBV5-6
clone_size: NA
cdr3_aa: CASSSLGGVRGQPQHF

v_call: TRBV7-9
clone_size: NA
cdr3_aa: CATPDRRNYGYTF

v_call: TRBV29-1
clone_size: NA
cdr3_aa: CSVDPGQGAPGYTF

v_call: TRBV27
clone_size: NA
cdr3_aa: CASSLFSGVTSGANVLTF

v_call: TRBV28
clone_size: NA
cdr3_aa: CASSPGAGGGGGQYF

v_call: TRBV12-5
clone_size: NA
cdr3_aa: CASGGGSGRPVNEQFF

v_call: TRBV5-6
clone_size: NA
cdr3_aa: CASSLRGMALSSYNSPLHF

v_call: TRBV6-4
clone_size: NA
cdr3_aa: CASSDSGLAEQYF

v_call: TRBV4-1
clone_size: NA
cdr3_aa: CASSPPRAPGYTF

v_call: TRBV5-8
clone_size: NA
cdr3_aa: CASSPGGVGPQHF

v_call: TRBV2
clone_size: NA
cdr3_aa: CASLRDGGSPLHF

v_call: TRBV5-1
clone_size: NA
cdr3_aa: CASSPGTGGIPEAFF

v_call: TRBV15
clone_size: NA
cdr3_aa: CATSRDSPGRNPTDTQYF

v_call: TRBV18
clone_size: NA
cdr3_aa: CASSLRDRDTEAFF

v_call: TRBV5-1
clone_size: NA
cdr3_aa: CASSPAEGYGNYGYTF

v_call: TRBV11-3
clone_size: NA
cdr3_aa: CASSFTGDYNEQFF

v_call: TRBV6-5
clone_size: once
cdr3_aa: CASRGDGNQPQHF

v_call: TRBV11-2
clone_size: NA
cdr3_aa: CASSLGQGAWAFF

v_call: TRBV7-9
clone_size: NA
cdr3_aa: CASSPPGQEAFF

v_call: TRBV6-5
clone_size: NA
cdr3_aa: CASSRGTGNEKLFF

v_call: TRBV7-8
clone_size: NA
cdr3_aa: CASSRSWGRSEAFF

v_call: TRBV28
clone_size: NA
cdr3_aa: CASSLDGNTEAFF

v_call: TRBV7-2
clone_size: NA
cdr3_aa: CASNIDGLYGYTF

v_call: TRBV11-3
clone_size: NA
cdr3_aa: CASSLDPRDGAIYSPLHF

v_call: TRBV6-4
clone_size: NA
cdr3_aa: CASSDSREGTEAFF

v_call: TRBV5-1
clone_size: NA
cdr3_aa: CASSVGVRVTGANVLTF

v_call: TRBV4-2
clone_size: NA
cdr3_aa: CASSTGTGVVAGNTIYF

v_call: TRBV4-1
clone_size: NA
cdr3_aa: CASSQDPSSYNEQFF

v_call: TRBV25-1
clone_size: NA
cdr3_aa: CASSLKTSGRYNEQFF

v_call: TRBV18
clone_size: once
cdr3_aa: CASSPPQGRATGELFF

v_call: TRBV19
clone_size: NA
cdr3_aa: CASSFRTSGKGEQYF

v_call: TRBV5-5
clone_size: NA
cdr3_aa: CASSLDRRGYRNEQFF

v_call: TRBV27
clone_size: NA
cdr3_aa: CASSFGGYGTDQPQHF

v_call: TRBV11-2
clone_size: NA
cdr3_aa: CASSDASGGDETQYF

v_call: TRBV5-1
clone_size: once
cdr3_aa: CASSTGTGGPEDAFF

v_call: TRBV18
clone_size: NA
cdr3_aa: CASSPGQGQFYEQYF

v_call: TRBV4-3
clone_size: NA
cdr3_aa: CASSRALRTGVYNEQFF

v_call: TRBV2
clone_size: NA
cdr3_aa: CASSPRRRDTEAFF

v_call: TRBV4-3
clone_size: NA
cdr3_aa: CASSQVGAGLGNTIYF